The clone carrying this TCR beta chain was counted once. Its target is not known. The data were taken from a study of radiation and T cells in renal cell carcinoma. Study-level findings and limits: No pretreatment tumor biopsies were available for baseline clonotypes.

Time point defined: blood 4 weeks post-SBRT, at nephrectomy. Treatment here: 15 Gy SBRT to primary tumor, nephrectomy 4 weeks later. Blood was sampled at baseline, 2 weeks and 4 weeks after SBRT. Sequenced by immunoSEQ multiplex PCR; TCRdb stores in-frame clones only, minus some. The sample lists under 100,000 clones; about 82% were seen once. Germline V gene data show CDR1 as KGHSH and CDR2 as LQKENI. Trimming removed 0 bases at V and 4 bases at J, with 7 bases between. This CDR3 spans 14 amino acids. Sequencing used blood, obtained from a patient whose treatment included radiotherapy and nephrectomy. The V and J genes are TRBV18 and TRBJ1-5; D unresolved. This receptor was identified in a man aged 50 or older with renal cell carcinoma. CDR3 sequence (DNA): TGTGCCAGCTCACCACCGGGAGGGAATCAGCCCCAGCATTTT. It yields the protein CASSPPGGNQPQHF.